The next 20 T cell receptor beta chains were all read from a single sample in a study of cytomegalovirus exposure and HLA in healthy donors (dated 2017 in TCRdb). Library method: the immunoSEQ multiplex PCR assay. A mixture of 60 forward primers for TCR Vbeta segments and 13 reverse primers for TCR Jbeta segments was used in the multiplex PCR. In TCRdb, the immuneACCESS table is reduced to in-frame sequences with V and J assigned. These tables do not hold every clone; where another copy was compared, an unresolved V gene accounts for under half, and the others remain unexplained. The sample data list about 180,000 clones, and more than 60% of these were observed just once. Together, the top ten hold about 1.5% of the sample. The material sequenced was PBMCs. The receptor set was obtained from a man aged 18 to 29 in good health and CMV-seronegative.

This chain uses TRBV7-2 with TRBJ1-2, with 8 nucleotides matching TRBD1. This CDR3 has 14 amino acids. V dropped 5 bases and J dropped 5; count of bases not matched to a gene: 7. Looked up from germline, CDR1 is SGHTA and CDR2 is FQGNSA. The CDR3 bases are TGTGCCAGCAGCCCGGGACAGGTCGGTTATGGCTACACCTTC. This codes for CASSPGQVGYGYTF.

This CDR3 is CASSLWGGRNEQFF. The DNA of the CDR3 is TGTGCCAGCAGTTTATGGGGGGGCCGCAATGAGCAGTTCTTC. The chain is built from TRBV27 and TRBJ2-1; maybe TRBD2 (7 bases). The CDR3 totals 14 residues. V lost 1 base to trimming and J lost 6 bases, with 10 bases between them. Germline V gene data show CDR1 as MNHEY and CDR2 as SMNVEV (reference sequence).

The chain joins TRBV7-3 to TRBJ2-2; D is possibly TRBD2 (6 bases). Trimming pared 0 bases from V and 5 bases from J, leaving 10 bases between. The CDR3 consists of 15 residues. Germline assignment: CDR1 SGHTA and CDR2 FQGTGA. DNA of the CDR3: TGTGCCAGCAGCTTAACGGGACTCTGGACCGGGGAGCTGTTTTTT. It encodes CASSLTGLWTGELFF.

The sample holds a few counts of this clone. The chain joins TRBV30 to TRBJ1-4; 9 nucleotides agree with TRBD1. This CDR3 spans 15 amino acids. The V gene end was trimmed by 1 base and the J gene end by 7 bases; junction bases not matched to a gene: 7. The V gene's germline CDR1 is GTSNPN and CDR2 SVGIG (reference sequence). CDR3 coding DNA: TGTGCCTGGAGTGGTCCGACAGGGGGAGGTGAAAAACTGTTTTTT. It codes for CAWSGPTGGGEKLFF.

The chain uses TRBV4-3 and TRBJ2-6; TRBD1 matches at 9 bases. Trimming took 4 bases from V and 1 from J; bases not matched to a gene: 2. The CDR3 runs to 16 residues. Germline loops: CDR1 LGHNA, CDR2 YSLEER. The chain's CDR3 is CASSPGQGSGANVLTF. The CDR3 DNA reads as TGCGCCAGCAGCCCGGGACAGGGTTCTGGGGCCAACGTCCTGACTTTC.

This clone was counted between two and nine times. Other DNA sequences in this sample translate to the same CDR3. The V call is TRBV7-2, the J call TRBJ2-1; D is unresolved. Trimming shortened V by 4 bases and J by 4 bases, and 5 bases separated the two germline ends. This CDR3 comprises 12 residues. Germline V lookup: CDR1 SGHTA, CDR2 FQGNSA. CDR3 nucleotide sequence: TGTGCCAGCAGCTCACTATACAATGAGCAGTTCTTC. It encodes CASSSLYNEQFF.

The rearrangement links TRBV13 to TRBJ2-7, with TRBD1 identical over 7 bases. This CDR3 is built from 14 residues. Germline CDR1 is PRHDT and CDR2 is FYEKMQ (reference sequence). V lost 4 bases to trimming and J lost 5 bases; unmatched junction nucleotides: 8. CDR3 sequence: CASSSDRAANEQYF. The CDR3 DNA is TGTGCCAGCAGCTCCGACAGGGCCGCCAACGAGCAGTACTTC.

The CDR3 sequence: CASSLGGGAANYGYTF. CDR3 sequence (DNA): TGTGCCAGCAGCTTAGGAGGGGGTGCCGCTAACTATGGCTACACCTTC. The rearrangement joins TRBV7-9 to TRBJ1-2, with a possible D match to TRBD1 (6 bases). The ends were cut back, 1 base at V and 0 bases at J, with 12 bases in the middle. The CDR3 has 16 amino acids. CDR1 is SEHNR and CDR2 is FQNEAQ in the germline V gene (reference sequence).

V is TRBV7-2 and J is TRBJ2-7; 9 bases are shared with TRBD1. The V gene end was trimmed by 1 base and the J gene end by 5 bases; junction bases not matched to a gene: 3. CDR1 is SGHTA and CDR2 is FQGNSA in the germline V gene. The CDR3 sequence is 14 residues long. The CDR3 loop is CASSLGDRAHEQYF. As DNA, the CDR3 is TGTGCCAGCAGCTTAGGGGACAGGGCCCACGAGCAGTACTTC.

The CDR3 bases are TGTGCCAGCAGGATGGGGGCGACTAATGAAAAACTGTTTTTT. Amino acids: CASRMGATNEKLFF. V gene TRBV7-3 combines with J gene TRBJ1-4, with D possibly being TRBD1 (6 bases). Germline V CDR1 and CDR2: SGHTA, FQGTGA. CDR3 length: 14 residues. Trimming removed 6 bases at V and 2 bases at J, with 10 bases between.

The V gene is TRBV5-8, the J gene TRBJ2-3; D possibly corresponds to TRBD1 (6 bases). Germline CDR1 and CDR2: SGHTS and YDEGEE. V was trimmed by 3 bases and J by 0 bases, leaving 14 bases between them. This CDR3 has 16 amino acids. The chain's CDR3 is CASSSEDSLSTDTQYF. The DNA for the CDR3 is TGTGCCAGCAGCTCGGAGGACAGCTTAAGCACAGATACGCAGTATTTT.

The chain links TRBV5-8 to TRBJ1-4, with D possibly being TRBD1 (6 bases). V was clipped by 4 bases and J by 3 bases, with 22 bases between them. The germline V gene has CDR1 SGHTS and CDR2 YDEGEE. CDR3 length: 18 residues. Here the CDR3 reads CASSAYRDTGLANEKLFF. The CDR3 nucleotides read TGTGCCAGCAGCGCGTATCGGGACACCGGGCTTGCTAATGAAAAACTGTTTTTT.

This chain connects TRBV18 to TRBJ2-2, with TRBD1 matching 8 bases. Germline V CDR1 and CDR2: KGHSH, LQKENI. This CDR3 is 15 amino acids long. The V gene end was trimmed by 4 bases and the J gene end by 6 bases; junction bases not matched to a gene: 7. The CDR3 DNA reads as TGTGCCAGCTCACTCTCGAGGACAGGGTCCGGGGAGCTGTTTTTT. Its translation is CASSLSRTGSGELFF.

A single count supports this clone. This chain links TRBV18 with TRBJ1-3, with D possibly being TRBD1 (5 bases). This CDR3 has 15 residues. Trimming pared 3 bases from V and 0 bases from J, leaving 9 bases between. Germline V CDR1 and CDR2: KGHSH, LQKENI. The CDR3: CASSPGHNSGNTIYF. In DNA, the CDR3 is TGTGCCAGCTCACCCGGACATAACTCTGGAAACACCATATATTTT.

About this clone itself: Other DNA sequences of this sample code for an identical CDR3. The CDR3 protein is CASGLVLSGRQETQYF. The CDR3 nucleotides are TGTGCTAGTGGTTTGGTACTAAGCGGCCGCCAAGAGACCCAGTACTTC. J is TRBJ2-5 and V is TRBV12-5; perhaps TRBD2 as D (5 bases). This CDR3 spans 16 amino acids. V was pared by 0 bases and J by 1 base, with 12 bases between. In germline, CDR1 is LGHNT, CDR2 FRNRAP.

The chain uses TRBV7-9 and TRBJ1-1; D unresolved. V lost 5 bases to trimming and J lost 2 bases, with 9 bases between them. The CDR3 is 13 residues long. CDR1 and CDR2 (germline): SEHNR, FQNEAQ (reference sequence). CDR3 sequence: CASSPRQNTEAFF. In DNA form, the CDR3 reads TGTGCCAGCAGCCCAAGACAAAACACTGAAGCTTTCTTT.

This clone was recorded only once. The chain couples TRBV7-3 to TRBJ2-1, with no clear D. Germline V gives CDR1 SGHTA, CDR2 FQGTGA. V was trimmed by 0 bases and J by 5 bases, leaving 5 bases between them. This CDR3 contains 13 residues. CDR3 in DNA: TGTGCCAGCAGCTTAACCCGGGACAATGAGCAGTTCTTC. Its protein product is CASSLTRDNEQFF.

The chain carries TRBV2 and TRBJ1-2, with D possibly TRBD1 on 5 matching bases. The germline V and J ends were trimmed by 4 bases and 4 bases, with 22 bases remaining between them. The germline V gene has CDR1 SNHLY and CDR2 FYNNEI. The CDR3 runs 17 residues. CDR3 DNA: TGTGCCAGCAGTGGCGGGACGGAGGAACGGCGGATCTATGGCTACACCTTC. Residues: CASSGGTEERRIYGYTF.

The V and J genes are TRBV19 and TRBJ1-6; D call uncertain. CDR1 is LNHDA and CDR2 is SQIVND in the germline V gene (reference sequence). This CDR3 region has 14 residues. Trimming took 4 bases from V and 9 from J, leaving 13 bases between them. CDR3 amino acids: CASSSDLEASPLHF. The CDR3, as DNA: TGTGCCAGTAGTAGCGACCTAGAGGCTTCACCCCTCCACTTT.

V usage is TRBV11-3 and J usage is TRBJ1-1; no clear D. This CDR3 has 15 residues. The V and J ends lost 3 bases and 1 base respectively, with 12 bases between them. Germline-derived CDR1 and CDR2 are SGHNT and YENEEA. CDR3 coding DNA: TGTGCCAGCAGCTTCGCCGAGTACCCGAACACTGAAGCTTTCTTT. Translating gives CASSFAEYPNTEAFF.